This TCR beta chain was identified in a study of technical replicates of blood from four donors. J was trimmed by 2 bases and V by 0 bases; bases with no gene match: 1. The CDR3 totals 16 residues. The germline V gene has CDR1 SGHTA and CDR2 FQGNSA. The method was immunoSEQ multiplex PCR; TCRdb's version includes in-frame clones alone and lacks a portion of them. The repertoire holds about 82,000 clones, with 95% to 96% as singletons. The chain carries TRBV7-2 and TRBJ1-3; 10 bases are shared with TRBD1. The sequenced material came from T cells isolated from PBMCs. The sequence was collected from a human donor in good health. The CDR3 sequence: CASSLAGTGAGNTIYF. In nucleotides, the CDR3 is TGTGCCAGCAGCTTAGCTGGGACAGGGGCTGGAAACACCATATATTTT.